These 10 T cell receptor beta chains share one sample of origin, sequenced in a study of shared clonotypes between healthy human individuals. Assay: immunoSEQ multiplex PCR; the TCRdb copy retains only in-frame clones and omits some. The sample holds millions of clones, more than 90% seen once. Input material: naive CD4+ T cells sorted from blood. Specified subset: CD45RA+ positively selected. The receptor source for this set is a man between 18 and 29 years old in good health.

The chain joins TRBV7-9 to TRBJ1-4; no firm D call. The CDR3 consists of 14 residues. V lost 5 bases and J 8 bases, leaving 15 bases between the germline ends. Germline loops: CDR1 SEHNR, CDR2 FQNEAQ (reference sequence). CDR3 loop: CASSLRDFNEKLFF. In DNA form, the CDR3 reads TGTGCCAGCAGCCTCCGGGATTTCAACGAAAAACTGTTTTTT.

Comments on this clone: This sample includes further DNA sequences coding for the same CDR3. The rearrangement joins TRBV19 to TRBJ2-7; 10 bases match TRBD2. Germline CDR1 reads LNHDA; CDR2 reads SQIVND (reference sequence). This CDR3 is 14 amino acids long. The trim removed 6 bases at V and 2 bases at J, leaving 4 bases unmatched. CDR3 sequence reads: CASSTLAGTYEQYF. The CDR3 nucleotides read TGTGCCAGTAGCACACTAGCGGGGACCTACGAGCAGTACTTC. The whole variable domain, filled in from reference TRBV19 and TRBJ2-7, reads DGGITQSPKYLFRKEGQNVTLSCEQNLNHDAMYWYRQDPGQGLRLIYYSQIVNDFQKGDIAEGYSVSREKKESFPLTVTSAQKNPTAFYLCASSTLAGTYEQYFGPGTRLTVT.

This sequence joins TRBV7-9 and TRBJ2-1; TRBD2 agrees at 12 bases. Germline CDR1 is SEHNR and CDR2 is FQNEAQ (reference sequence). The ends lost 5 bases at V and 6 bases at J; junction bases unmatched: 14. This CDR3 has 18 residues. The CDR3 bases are TGTGCCAGCAGCCCTTCTTTGCTAGCGGGAGGGCGGCCCAATGAGCAGTTCTTC. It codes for CASSPSLLAGGRPNEQFF.

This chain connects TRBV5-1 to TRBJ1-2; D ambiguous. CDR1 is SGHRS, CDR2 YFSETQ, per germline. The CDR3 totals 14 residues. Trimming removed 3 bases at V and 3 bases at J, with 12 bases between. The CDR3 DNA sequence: TGCGCCAGCAGCTCCCCAGGCAGTCACTATGGCTACACCTTC. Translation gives CASSSPGSHYGYTF.

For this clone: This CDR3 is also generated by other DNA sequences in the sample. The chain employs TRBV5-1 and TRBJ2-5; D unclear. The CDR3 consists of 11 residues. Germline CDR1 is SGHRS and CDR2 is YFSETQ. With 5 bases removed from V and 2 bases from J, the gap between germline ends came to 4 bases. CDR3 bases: TGCGCCAGCAGAGGGCAAGAGACCCAGTACTTC. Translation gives CASRGQETQYF.

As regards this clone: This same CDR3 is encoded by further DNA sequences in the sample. CDR3 residues: CASSREPNQPQHF. The CDR3 nucleotides read TGCGCCAGCAGTAGGGAGCCCAATCAGCCCCAGCATTTT. The chain joins TRBV5-1 to TRBJ1-5; no definite D call. Per germline, CDR1 SGHRS and CDR2 YFSETQ. Trimming stripped 5 bases from V and 3 bases from J, with 9 bases between. There are 13 residues in the CDR3.

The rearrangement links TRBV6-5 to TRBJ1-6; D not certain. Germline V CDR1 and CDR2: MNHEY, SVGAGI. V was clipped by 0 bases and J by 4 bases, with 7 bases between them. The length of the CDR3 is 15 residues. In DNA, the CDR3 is TGTGCCAGCAGTTACTCCACACTTTATAATTCACCCCTCCACTTT. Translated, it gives CASSYSTLYNSPLHF.

CDR3 coding DNA: TGCAGCGTTGATACCCTAGCGGGGGGCCCGCAGTATTTT. It codes for CSVDTLAGGPQYF. This chain joins TRBV29-1 and TRBJ2-3; 11 bases fit TRBD2. The V gene end was trimmed by 3 bases and the J gene end by 10 bases; junction bases not matched to a gene: 6. This CDR3 has 13 residues. CDR1 is SQVTM, CDR2 ANQGSEA, per germline.

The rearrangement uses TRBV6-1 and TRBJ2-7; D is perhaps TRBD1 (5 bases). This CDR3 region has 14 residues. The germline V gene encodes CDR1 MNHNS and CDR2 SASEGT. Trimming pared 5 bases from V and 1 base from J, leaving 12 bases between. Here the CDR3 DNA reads TGTGCCAGCAGTCTCACTCCAGGGTCCTACGAGCAGTACTTC. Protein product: CASSLTPGSYEQYF.

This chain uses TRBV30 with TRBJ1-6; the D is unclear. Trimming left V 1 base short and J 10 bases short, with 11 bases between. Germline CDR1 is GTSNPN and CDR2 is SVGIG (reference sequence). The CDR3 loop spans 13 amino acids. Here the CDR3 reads CAWSGAFRSPLHF. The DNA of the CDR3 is TGTGCCTGGAGTGGTGCTTTCCGGTCACCCCTCCACTTT.